This T cell receptor (beta chain) was recovered during a study of CD8+CD57+ T cells in acquired aplastic anemia. There are 13 residues in the CDR3. The germline V and J ends were trimmed by 3 bases and 11 bases, with 16 bases remaining between them. Looked up from germline, CDR1 is KGHSH and CDR2 is LQKENI. The template for TCR beta VDJ and CDR3 sequence profiling was genomic DNA. From the reads, TCRdb called clonotypes with MiXCR, one entry per CDR3 protein. The repertoire holds about 210,000 distinct CDR3 sequences, with 34% as singletons. This clonotype was detected a few times. Sample: sorted CD4+, CD8+, or CD8+CD57+ T cells (not recorded which) from PBMCs. The chain carries TRBV18 and TRBJ1-2; D gene uncertain. The clonotype was recovered from a human donor in good health, serving as a control. The CDR3 here is CASSPSAEVHYTF. The CDR3 DNA is TGTGCCAGCTCACCCTCAGCCGAGGTCCATTACACCTTC.